This entry lists 21 T cell receptor beta chains sequenced from one sample in a study of blood T cells in healthy people across ages. A second PCR, run for about 7 to 11 cycles, used a sample-barcoded 5' primer plus a J-beta primer mix. Each CDR3 protein is one row after TCRdb ran MiXCR on the 5' RACE reads. The repertoire has hundreds of thousands of distinct CDR3 sequences, 25% to 30% of them found once; the top ten carry around 14%. Sequenced input: blood. These receptors all come from a woman aged 80 or over in good health.

This clonotype was recorded at least ten times. J is TRBJ2-5 and V is TRBV7-6; D might be TRBD2 (5 bases). This CDR3 comprises 17 residues. CDR1 is SGHVS and CDR2 is FNYEAQ in the germline V gene. Between the trimmed V and J ends, which lost 5 bases and 2 bases, there was a span of 21 bases. The CDR3 nucleotides read TGTGCCAGCAGCACGCCACCAACCGGAGCGGTACAAGAGACCCAGTACTTC. It specifies CASSTPPTGAVQETQYF. The full variable domain, completed using reference TRBV7-6 and TRBJ2-5, is GAGVSQSPRYKVTKRGQDVALRCDPISGHVSLYWYRQALGQGPEFLTYFNYEAQQDKSGLPNDRFSAERPEGSISTLTIQRTEQRDSAMYRCASSTPPTGAVQETQYFGPGTRLLVL.

This clonotype showed up many times. This rearrangement joins TRBV6-5 to TRBJ2-3; no firm D call. Trimming removed 6 bases at V and 6 bases at J, with 16 bases between. The CDR3 sequence is 14 residues long. Germline lookup yields CDR1 MNHEY and CDR2 SVGAGI. CDR3 DNA: TGTGCCAGCAGCAGAGGTCCGATTTCGGATACGCAGTATTTT. Translation gives CASSRGPISDTQYF.

This clonotype was counted ten times or more. The chain recombines TRBV11-2 with TRBJ2-1; 7 bases line up with TRBD2. Trimming at V came to 7 bases and at J to 3 bases, leaving 3 bases not matched to a gene. The CDR3 has 13 residues. Germline V gene lookup returns CDR1 SGHAT and CDR2 FQNNGV. The CDR3 DNA reads TGTGCCAGCACCAGCGGGGTCTACAATGAGCAGTTCTTC. Translating it yields CASTSGVYNEQFF. Full variable domain (missing parts from reference TRBV11-2 and TRBJ2-1): EAGVAQSPRYKIIEKRQSVAFWCNPISGHATLYWYQQILGQGPKLLIQFQNNGVVDDSQLPKDRFSAERLKGVDSTLKIQPAKLEDSAVYLCASTSGVYNEQFFGPGTRLTVL.

The CDR3 DNA reads as TGTGCCAGCAGTTTAAGTAGGGAGAGACTGAGATCCTACGAGCAGTACTTC. Encoded protein: CASSLSRERLRSYEQYF. V and J are TRBV12-3 or TRBV12-4 and TRBJ2-7, with a possible D match to TRBD2 (5 bases). Trimming stripped 2 bases from V and 1 base from J, with 18 bases between. The CDR3 is 17 amino acids.

Ten or more counts support this clonotype. V gene TRBV20-1 combines with J gene TRBJ2-7; TRBD1 matches at 9 bases. The CDR3 is 13 residues long. The germline V gene encodes CDR1 DFQATT and CDR2 SNEGSKA (reference sequence). Losses at the gene ends were 7 bases for V and 0 bases for J; bases not matched to a gene: 4. CDR3 protein: CSVGQGISYEQYF. DNA of the CDR3: TGCAGTGTCGGACAGGGGATCTCCTACGAGCAGTACTTC.

The sample holds many counts of this clonotype. This chain links TRBV20-1 with TRBJ2-7; D is possibly TRBD1 or TRBD2 (5 bases each). Germline-derived CDR1 and CDR2 are DFQATT and SNEGSKA (reference sequence). CDR3 length equals 12 residues. V dropped 6 bases and J dropped 3 bases, with 12 bases sitting between them. CDR3 loop: CSASQGDYEQYF. The CDR3 nucleotides are TGCAGTGCGAGCCAGGGAGACTACGAGCAGTACTTC.

This clonotype was detected a few times. This sequence may be a read error, since a much larger clone differs from it by one base. V gene TRBV6-5 combines with J gene TRBJ2-5; either TRBD1 or TRBD2 may fit D (8 bases each). This CDR3 spans 14 amino acids. CDR1 is MNHEY and CDR2 is SVGAGI in the germline V gene. The V end lost 7 bases, the J end lost 7 bases, and 19 bases lay between the germline ends. The CDR3 here is CASTQGAGGGTQYF. CDR3 DNA: TGTGCCAGCACCCAGGGGGCGGGGGGAGGGACCCAGTACTTC.

V and J are TRBV24-1 and TRBJ2-3, with 7 bases matching TRBD2. This CDR3 is built from 18 residues. V lost 2 bases, J lost 1 base, and 11 bases stayed unmatched. The germline V gene has CDR1 KGHDR and CDR2 SFDVKD. Written as DNA, the CDR3 is TGTGCCACCAGTGATTCCCGGCGCTTTGCGGGGGGCACAGATACGCAGTATTTT. As protein: CATSDSRRFAGGTDTQYF.

In its sample, this clonotype was seen many times. CDR3: CASSIAGGYYNEQFF. In DNA form, the CDR3 reads TGTGCCAGCAGCATAGCGGGGGGGTATTACAATGAGCAGTTCTTC. The chain links TRBV27 to TRBJ2-1, with 11 bases fitting TRBD2. CDR1 is MNHEY, CDR2 SMNVEV, per germline (reference sequence). The CDR3 sequence is 15 residues long. V trimming: 6 bases; J trimming: 4 bases; junction bases outside the gene matches: 5.

The gene calls are TRBV6-6 and TRBJ1-6; D remains ambiguous. CDR3 length: 16 amino acids. The germline gives CDR1 MNHNY, CDR2 SVGAGI (reference sequence). The V gene lost 0 bases and the J gene lost 10 bases, with 16 bases spanning the gap. Here the CDR3 DNA reads TGTGCCAGCAGTTACTCGAGTCCGGGTCAAGGGTCACCCCTCCACTTT. Protein sequence: CASSYSSPGQGSPLHF.

This clonotype was seen many times. The chain couples TRBV5-1 to TRBJ2-1, with 9 positions matching TRBD2. The germline V gene encodes CDR1 SGHRS and CDR2 YFSETQ. J was trimmed by 5 bases and V by 2 bases; bases with no gene match: 2. The CDR3 extends over 14 amino acids. The CDR3 protein is CASSFSGGHNEQFF. The CDR3 DNA is TGCGCCAGCAGCTTTAGCGGGGGACACAATGAGCAGTTCTTC.

As concerns this clonotype: Because the CDR3's place on the DNA is in doubt, the DNA is left out and the CDR3 is given as listed by TCRdb. The chain employs TRBV30 and TRBJ1-5; the table gives TRBD1 as D, unverified against the DNA. The CDR3 contains 15 residues when both ends are counted. Germline CDR1 is GTSNPN and CDR2 is SVGIG (reference sequence). The CDR3 reads CAWSVAGGSNQPRHF.

On this clonotype: A much larger clone differs by one base, so this may be a read error. The DNA of the CDR3 is TGCAGTGCTAGTGACAGCGGGGGGGCCTTATTCCAAGAGACCCTGTACTTC. Its translation: CSASDSGGALFQETLYF. The V and J genes are TRBV20-1 and TRBJ2-7; 10 bases are shared with TRBD2. This CDR3 spans 17 amino acids. The germline V gene encodes CDR1 DFQATT and CDR2 SNEGSKA (reference sequence). The J segment lost 12 bases and the V segment lost 3 bases, leaving 23 bases of the junction unmatched.

This clonotype appeared many times. The V gene is TRBV29-1, the J gene TRBJ2-6; tentatively, D is TRBD2 (7 bases). CDR1 is SQVTM and CDR2 is ANQGSEA in the germline V gene. The V end lost 5 bases, the J end lost 2 bases, and 10 bases lay between the germline ends. This CDR3 region has 14 residues. CDR3 protein: CSVLGGPGANVLTF. In nucleotides, the CDR3 is TGCAGCGTTCTCGGGGGGCCTGGGGCCAACGTCCTGACTTTC. The complete variable domain, with remaining parts taken from reference TRBV29-1 and TRBJ2-6, reads SAVISQKPSRDICQRGTSLTIQCQVDSQVTMMFWYRQQPGQSLTLIATANQGSEATYESGFVIDKFPISRPNLTFSTLTVSNMSPEDSSIYLCSVLGGPGANVLTFGAGSRLTVL.

This clonotype occurred a few times. A much larger clone lies a single base off, so this may be a read error. This chain links TRBV28 with TRBJ2-1; D is perhaps TRBD2 (6 bases). The last part of the DNA fits TRBJ2-7 better; the J call may be wrong. The germline V gene has CDR1 MDHEN and CDR2 SYDVKM. CDR3 length: 15 residues. The DNA of the CDR3 is TGTGCCAGCAGTTTAGATGCGGGACCCTACAATGAGCAGTACTTC. Its translation is CASSLDAGPYNEQYF.

This sequence joins TRBV20-1 and TRBJ1-5; D is unclear. The CDR3 spans 12 residues. V lost 5 bases and J 1 base, leaving 6 bases between the germline ends. Germline CDR1 and CDR2: DFQATT and SNEGSKA (reference sequence). The CDR3 coding sequence is TGCAGTGCTGGATCGAGCAATCAGCCCCAGCATTTT. Its protein product is CSAGSSNQPQHF.

This clonotype occurred a few times. J is TRBJ1-6 and V is TRBV30; D might be TRBD1 (6 bases). V lost 8 bases and J lost 0, with 11 bases in between. Germline-derived CDR1 and CDR2 are GTSNPN and SVGIG (reference sequence). The length of the CDR3 is 14 residues. CDR3 sequence (DNA): TGTGCCGGTCAGGGGAGCTCCTATAATTCACCCCTCCACTTT. It encodes CAGQGSSYNSPLHF. The full variable domain, its missing parts supplied by reference TRBV30 and TRBJ1-6, is SQTIHQWPATLVQPVGSPLSLECTVEGTSNPNLYWYRQAAGRGLQLLFYSVGIGQISSEVPQNLSASRPQDRQFILSSKKLLLSDSGFYLCAGQGSSYNSPLHFGNGTRLTVT.

The chain recombines TRBV5-1 with TRBJ1-5; maybe TRBD1 (6 bases). The CDR3 contains 14 residues. V lost 4 bases, J lost 7 bases, and 15 bases lay in between. Germline V gene sequence: CDR1 SGHRS, CDR2 YFSETQ. The CDR3 loop is CASSTEGGRQPQHF. For the CDR3, the DNA is TGCGCCAGCAGCACGGAGGGGGGGAGGCAGCCCCAGCATTTT.

There are a few counts of this clonotype. This chain joins TRBV6-1 and TRBJ1-5, with D possibly TRBD1 on 5 matching bases. Trimming stripped 3 bases from V and 7 bases from J, with 13 bases between. The CDR3 is made up of 14 amino acids. The germline V gene encodes CDR1 MNHNS and CDR2 SASEGT. The CDR3 spells CASSDRGEGQPQHF. Here the CDR3 DNA reads TGTGCCAGCAGTGATCGGGGGGAAGGGCAGCCCCAGCATTTT.

This clonotype was recorded a few times. It is unclear where the CDR3 begins or ends on the DNA, so no DNA is shown, and the CDR3 is as TCRdb lists it. This chain connects TRBV7-2 to TRBJ2-3; the table gives TRBD2 as D, unverified against the DNA. Ends included, the CDR3 has 14 residues. Germline V gene lookup returns CDR1 SGHTA and CDR2 FQGNSA. The CDR3 sequence: CASILEGRTDTQYF.

This clonotype appeared many times. A much larger clone differs from this one at a single base, so this may be a read error. The chain's CDR3 is CASSLYLTLLSYNEQYF. CDR3 sequence (DNA): TGTGCCAGCAGTTTATACTTGACCCTACTCTCCTACAATGAGCAGTACTTC. The V gene is TRBV28, the J gene TRBJ2-1; D uncertain. The J call may be incorrect, as the DNA end agrees better with TRBJ2-7. The CDR3 sequence is 17 residues long. The germline gives CDR1 MDHEN, CDR2 SYDVKM.